These T cell receptor beta chains were read from a single sample in a study of cytomegalovirus exposure and HLA in healthy donors. Method: immunoSEQ multiplex PCR; TCRdb's copy keeps in-frame clones and lacks some. Among over 60,000 clones, about 75% were seen once, and the ten largest hold around 12%. Sequencing was carried out using PBMCs. Every receptor here comes from a man aged 65 to 79 in good health and CMV-seronegative. Each CDR3 is given with its conserved first and last residue. A D gene is named only where the DNA matches it firmly. The size entry is marked missing in some rows and otherwise reads once, few, many or a size class.

CDR3 DNA	CDR3 protein	clone size	V gene	J gene	D gene
TGTGCCAGCAGCTCCCTTTGGCCTCGCTATGGCTACACCTTC	CASSSLWPRYGYTF	NA	TRBV7-9	TRBJ1-2	NA
TGTGCCAGCAGTGTGGGAGGACAGGGGGCTAAATCTAACTATGGCTACACCTTC	CASSVGGQGAKSNYGYTF	NA	TRBV2	TRBJ1-2	TRBD1
TGCAGCGCCACGCTGACAGGGACCTTTCATGGCTACACCTTC	CSATLTGTFHGYTF	NA	TRBV29-1	TRBJ1-2	TRBD1
TGTGCCAGCAGTCCCATTCCAAGACAGGGATTAGGTCAGCCCCAGCATTTT	CASSPIPRQGLGQPQHF	few	TRBV28	TRBJ1-5	TRBD1
TGTGCCAGTAGTATAGGAGGCTACGAGCAGTACTTC	CASSIGGYEQYF	NA	TRBV19	TRBJ2-7	NA
TGTGCCAGCAGCTTGGGCGGGAGGGCAACAGATACGCAGTATTTT	CASSLGGRATDTQYF	NA	TRBV5-4	TRBJ2-3	TRBD2
TGTGCCATCAGTGAGTCGCGGGGGAACACTGAAGCTTTCTTT	CAISESRGNTEAFF	NA	TRBV10-3	TRBJ1-1	NA
TGCAGTGCTACATGGACAGCTGAAGCTTTCTTT	CSATWTAEAFF	NA	TRBV20-1	TRBJ1-1	NA
TGTGCCAGCAGTAGGGCCATTATGGGGGGCACTGAAGCTTTCTTT	CASSRAIMGGTEAFF	NA	TRBV6-5	TRBJ1-1	NA
TGTGCCAGCTGGGGAGGAGGGAATGAGCAGTTCTTC	CASWGGGNEQFF	NA	TRBV6-6	TRBJ2-1	NA
TGCGCCAGCAGCTGGCAGGGGGAAGGGACTGAAGCTTTCTTT	CASSWQGEGTEAFF	NA	TRBV5-1	TRBJ1-1	TRBD1
TGTGCCATCACCGACCCAGACAGGGTCTCCTACGAGCAGTACTTC	CAITDPDRVSYEQYF	NA	TRBV10-3	TRBJ2-7	TRBD1
TGCGCCAGCAGCCAGGGGGCAGCAACTAATGAAAAACTGTTTTTT	CASSQGAATNEKLFF	NA	TRBV4-3	TRBJ1-4	NA
TGTGCCAGCAGTTACGGGGACAGGAGGTTCACTGAAGCTTTCTTT	CASSYGDRRFTEAFF	few	TRBV6-5	TRBJ1-1	TRBD1
TGTGCCAGCACCGCGGCGACAGGGGCCTACGAGCAGTACTTC	CASTAATGAYEQYF	NA	TRBV6-5	TRBJ2-7	TRBD1
TGTGCCACCAGCAGTTTAGCAGGGGGCCTCGAGCAGTACTTC	CATSSLAGGLEQYF	once	TRBV15	TRBJ2-7	TRBD1
TGTGCCAGCACCCCGGACAGGGACCCGTGGTGGCCCCAGCATTTT	CASTPDRDPWWPQHF	NA	TRBV2	TRBJ1-5	TRBD1
TGCGCCAGCAGCTGGAGTATTGATACGCAGTATTTT	CASSWSIDTQYF	few	TRBV5-1	TRBJ2-3	NA
TGTGCCAGCAGCCCGACCGGGACAGGATACAATGAGCAGTTCTTC	CASSPTGTGYNEQFF	NA	TRBV7-2	TRBJ2-1	TRBD1
TGTGCCAGCAGACTACGACAGGTAGAAGATACGCAGTATTTT	CASRLRQVEDTQYF	NA	TRBV7-9	TRBJ2-3	NA
TGCGCCAGCAGCCCCACCCTAGCGGGAAGATACAATGAGCAGTTCTTC	CASSPTLAGRYNEQFF	NA	TRBV4-3	TRBJ2-1	TRBD2
TGTGCCAGCAGTTTCTCCTCTTCGGGGGGGCCGGGGTATTTT	CASSFSSSGGPGYF	NA	TRBV6-5	TRBJ2-3	TRBD2
TGCAGCGGACGGGCCCAGGGGGAGACCCAGTACTTC	CSGRAQGETQYF	NA	TRBV29-1	TRBJ2-5	NA
TGTGCCAGCAGCTACAGCACCGGGGAGCTGTTTTTT	CASSYSTGELFF	NA	TRBV7-2	TRBJ2-2	NA
TGTGCCAGCAGTGAATTTCAGTACAATGAGCAGTTCTTC	CASSEFQYNEQFF	NA	TRBV6-4	TRBJ2-1	NA